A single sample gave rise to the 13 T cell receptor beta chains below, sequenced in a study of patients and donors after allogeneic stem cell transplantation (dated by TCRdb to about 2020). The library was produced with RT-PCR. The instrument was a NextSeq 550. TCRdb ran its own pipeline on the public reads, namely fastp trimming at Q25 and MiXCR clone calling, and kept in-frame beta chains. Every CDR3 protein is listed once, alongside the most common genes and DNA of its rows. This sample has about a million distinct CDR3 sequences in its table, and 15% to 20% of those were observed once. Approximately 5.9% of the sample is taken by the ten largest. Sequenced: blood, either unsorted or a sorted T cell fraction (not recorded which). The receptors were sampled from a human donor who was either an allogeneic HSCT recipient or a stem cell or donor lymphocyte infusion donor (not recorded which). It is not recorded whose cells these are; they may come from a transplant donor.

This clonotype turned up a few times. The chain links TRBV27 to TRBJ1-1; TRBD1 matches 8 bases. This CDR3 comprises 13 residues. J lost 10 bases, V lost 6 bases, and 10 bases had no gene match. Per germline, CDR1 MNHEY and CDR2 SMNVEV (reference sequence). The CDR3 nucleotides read TGTGCCAGCAGGACAGGGGTCTTCGCGGTAGCTTTCTTT. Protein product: CASRTGVFAVAFF.

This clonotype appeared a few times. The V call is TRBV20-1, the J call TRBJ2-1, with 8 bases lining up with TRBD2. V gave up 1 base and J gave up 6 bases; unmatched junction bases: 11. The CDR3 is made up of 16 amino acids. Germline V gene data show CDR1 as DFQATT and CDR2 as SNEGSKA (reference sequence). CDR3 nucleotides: TGCAGTGCTAGAGGTAGCGGGAAAAGATCTGGCAATGAGCAGTTCTTC. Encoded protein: CSARGSGKRSGNEQFF.

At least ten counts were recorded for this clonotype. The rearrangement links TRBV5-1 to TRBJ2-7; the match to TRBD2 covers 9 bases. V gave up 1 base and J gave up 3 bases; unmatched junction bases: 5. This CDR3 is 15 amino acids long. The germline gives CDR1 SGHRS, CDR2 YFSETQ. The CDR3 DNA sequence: TGCGCCAGCAGCTTGTTGTCTAGCGGGAACTACGAGCAGTACTTC. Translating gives CASSLLSSGNYEQYF. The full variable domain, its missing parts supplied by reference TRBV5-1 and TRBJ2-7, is KAGVTQTPRYLIKTRGQQVTLSCSPISGHRSVSWYQQTPGQGLQFLFEYFSETQRNKGNFPGRFSGRQFSNSRSEMNVSTLELGDSALYLCASSLLSSGNYEQYFGPGTRLTVT.

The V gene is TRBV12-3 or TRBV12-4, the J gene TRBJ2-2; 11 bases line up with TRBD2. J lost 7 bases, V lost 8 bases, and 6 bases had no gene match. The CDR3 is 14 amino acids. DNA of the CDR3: TGTGCCAGCTTTTTAGCGGGGGGGAGCGGGGAGCTGTTTTTT. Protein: CASFLAGGSGELFF.

This CDR3 is CASSLARTLYDNEQFF. CDR3 in DNA: TGTGCCAGCAGCTTAGCAAGGACACTATACGACAATGAGCAGTTCTTC. The chain combines TRBV11-2 with TRBJ2-1; possibly TRBD1 for D (5 bases). Trimming took off 1 base at V and 5 bases at J, with 15 bases between the two ends. The germline CDR1 and CDR2 sequences are SGHAT and FQNNGV. CDR3 length: 16 residues.

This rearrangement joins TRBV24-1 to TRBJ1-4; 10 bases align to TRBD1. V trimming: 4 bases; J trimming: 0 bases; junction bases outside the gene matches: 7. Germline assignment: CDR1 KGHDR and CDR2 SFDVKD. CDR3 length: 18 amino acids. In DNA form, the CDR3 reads TGTGCCACCAGTGACCCGGGGGACAGGGGAACAACTAATGAAAAACTGTTTTTT. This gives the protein CATSDPGDRGTTNEKLFF.

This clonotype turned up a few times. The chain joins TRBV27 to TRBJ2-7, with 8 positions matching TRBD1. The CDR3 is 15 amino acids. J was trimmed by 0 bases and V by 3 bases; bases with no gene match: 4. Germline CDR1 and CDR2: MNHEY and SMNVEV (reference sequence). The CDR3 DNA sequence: TGTGCCAGCAGTTTCCGGGACAGGAGCTCCTACGAGCAGTACTTC. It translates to CASSFRDRSSYEQYF.

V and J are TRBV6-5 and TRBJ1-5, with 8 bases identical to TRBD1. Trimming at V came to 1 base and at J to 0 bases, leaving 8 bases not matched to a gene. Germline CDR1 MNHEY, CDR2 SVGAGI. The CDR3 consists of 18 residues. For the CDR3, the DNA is TGTGCCAGCAGTTACTTATCGTCAGGGGGCAATAGCAATCAGCCCCAGCATTTT. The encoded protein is CASSYLSSGGNSNQPQHF.

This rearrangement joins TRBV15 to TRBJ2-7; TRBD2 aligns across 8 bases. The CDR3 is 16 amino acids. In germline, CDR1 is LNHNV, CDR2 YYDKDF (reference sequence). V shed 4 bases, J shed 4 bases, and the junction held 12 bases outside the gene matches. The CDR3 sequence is CATSINPGTRLYEQYF. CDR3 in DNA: TGTGCCACCAGCATTAATCCTGGGACTAGACTTTACGAGCAGTACTTC.

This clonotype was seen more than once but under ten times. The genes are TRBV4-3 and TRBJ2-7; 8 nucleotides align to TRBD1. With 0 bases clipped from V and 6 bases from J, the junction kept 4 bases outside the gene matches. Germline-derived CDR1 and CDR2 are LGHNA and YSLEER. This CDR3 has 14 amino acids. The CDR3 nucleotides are TGCGCCAGCAGCCAAGACATCAGGGGGCCCGAGCAGTACTTC. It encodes CASSQDIRGPEQYF.

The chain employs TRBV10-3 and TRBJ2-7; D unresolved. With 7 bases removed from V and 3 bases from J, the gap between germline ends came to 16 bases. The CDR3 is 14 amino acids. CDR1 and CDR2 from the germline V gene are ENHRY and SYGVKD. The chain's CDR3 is CAITSPSVNYEQYF. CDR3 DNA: TGTGCCATCACCTCCCCAAGTGTGAACTACGAGCAGTACTTC.

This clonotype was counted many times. CDR3 DNA: TGTGCCAGCAGTTTATGGTGGGAGGGGAACACTGAAGCTTTCTTT. It yields the protein CASSLWWEGNTEAFF. The chain carries TRBV12-3 or TRBV12-4 and TRBJ1-1, with unresolved D. CDR3 size: 15 residues. Trimming removed 2 bases at V and 1 base at J, with 11 bases between.

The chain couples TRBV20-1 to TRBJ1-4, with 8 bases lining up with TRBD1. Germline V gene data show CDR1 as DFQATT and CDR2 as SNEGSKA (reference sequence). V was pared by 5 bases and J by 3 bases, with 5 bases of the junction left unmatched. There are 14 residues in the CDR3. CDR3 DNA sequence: TGCAGTGCTGCCCAGGGGGCCGCTAATGAAAAACTGTTTTTT. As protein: CSAAQGAANEKLFF.